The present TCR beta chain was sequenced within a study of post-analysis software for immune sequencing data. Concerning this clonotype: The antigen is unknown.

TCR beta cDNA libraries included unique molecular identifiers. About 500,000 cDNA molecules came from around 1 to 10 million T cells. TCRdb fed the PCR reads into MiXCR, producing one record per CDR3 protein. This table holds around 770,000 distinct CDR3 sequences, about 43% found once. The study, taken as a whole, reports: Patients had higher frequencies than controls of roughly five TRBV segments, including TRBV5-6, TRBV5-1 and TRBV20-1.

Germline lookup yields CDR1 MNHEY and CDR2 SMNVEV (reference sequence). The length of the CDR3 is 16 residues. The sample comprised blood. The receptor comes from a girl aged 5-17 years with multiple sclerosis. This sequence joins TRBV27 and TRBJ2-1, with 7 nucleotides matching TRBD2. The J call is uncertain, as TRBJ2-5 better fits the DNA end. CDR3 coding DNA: TGTGCCAGCAGTACAGCGGCGGGAGAGGTACTGGAGACCCAGTACTTC. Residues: CASSTAAGEVLETQYF.